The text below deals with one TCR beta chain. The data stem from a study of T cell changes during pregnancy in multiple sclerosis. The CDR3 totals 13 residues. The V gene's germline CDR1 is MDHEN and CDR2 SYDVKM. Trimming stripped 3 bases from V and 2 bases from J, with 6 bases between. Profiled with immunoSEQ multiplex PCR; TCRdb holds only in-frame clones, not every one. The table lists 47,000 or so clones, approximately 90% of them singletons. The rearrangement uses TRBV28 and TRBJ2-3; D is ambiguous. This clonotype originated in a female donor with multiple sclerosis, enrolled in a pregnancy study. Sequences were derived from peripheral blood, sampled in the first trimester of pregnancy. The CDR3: CASSFSPTDTQYF. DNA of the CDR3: TGTGCCAGCAGTTTCTCCCCCACAGATACGCAGTATTTT.